The TCR beta chain under discussion was sequenced for a study of T cell responses to AZD1222 COVID-19 vaccine. Findings of the study overall: Spike was spanned by vaccine-associated CD4 TCRs, with dominance at 160-218 and 743-854. Once two AZD1222 doses were given, Spike-specific TCR breadth and depth went up. The study reported that nearly half of spike-specific TCRs target unmutated variant regions.

Analysis merged second doses at about 4 or about 12 weeks. Germline V gene lookup returns CDR1 MNHEY and CDR2 SMNVEV (reference sequence). V dropped 5 bases and J dropped 3 bases, with 2 bases sitting between them. CDR3 size: 11 residues. Comment on this clone: Its specificity is unknown.

The method was immunoSEQ multiplex PCR; TCRdb's version includes in-frame clones alone and lacks a portion of them. The sample records around 99,000 clones, just over 90% being singletons. The input for sequencing was peripheral blood, taken 28 days after the second AZD1222 dose. The chain links TRBV27 to TRBJ2-1; D not certain. The TCR originated in an adult who received the AZD1222 COVID-19 vaccine. The CDR3, as DNA: TGTGCCAGCAGTCGCTACAATGAGCAGTTCTTC. It encodes CASSRYNEQFF.